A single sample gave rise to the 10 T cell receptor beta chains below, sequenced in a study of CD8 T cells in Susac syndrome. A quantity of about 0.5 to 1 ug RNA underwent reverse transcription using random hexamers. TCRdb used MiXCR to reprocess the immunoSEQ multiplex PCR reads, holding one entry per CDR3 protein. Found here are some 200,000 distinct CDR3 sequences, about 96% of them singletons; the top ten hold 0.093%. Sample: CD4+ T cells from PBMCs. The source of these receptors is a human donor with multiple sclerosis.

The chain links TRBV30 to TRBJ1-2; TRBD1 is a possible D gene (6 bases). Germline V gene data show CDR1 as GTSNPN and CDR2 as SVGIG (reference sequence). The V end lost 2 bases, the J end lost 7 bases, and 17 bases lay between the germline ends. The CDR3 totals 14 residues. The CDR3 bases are TGTGCCTGGAGTACCGGGGCAGGGGATCTTGGCTACACCTTC. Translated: CAWSTGAGDLGYTF.

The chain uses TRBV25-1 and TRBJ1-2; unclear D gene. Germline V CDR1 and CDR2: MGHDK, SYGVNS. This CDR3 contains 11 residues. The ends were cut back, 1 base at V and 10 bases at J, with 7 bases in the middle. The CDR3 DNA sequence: TGTGCCAGCAGTGAATGGGGTGCCTACACCTTC. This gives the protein CASSEWGAYTF.

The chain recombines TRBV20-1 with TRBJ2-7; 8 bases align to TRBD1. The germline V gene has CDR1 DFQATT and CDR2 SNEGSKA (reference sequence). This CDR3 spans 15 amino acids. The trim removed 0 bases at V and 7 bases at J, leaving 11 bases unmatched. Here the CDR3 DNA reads TGCAGTGCTAGAGACCCCGCCTTGACAGGGGAAGAGCAGTACTTC. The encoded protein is CSARDPALTGEEQYF.

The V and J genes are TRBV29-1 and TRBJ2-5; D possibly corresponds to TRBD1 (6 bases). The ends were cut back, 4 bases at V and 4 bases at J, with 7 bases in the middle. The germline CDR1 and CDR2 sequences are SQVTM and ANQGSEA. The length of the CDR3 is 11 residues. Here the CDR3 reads CSVVRGETQYF. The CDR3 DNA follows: TGCAGCGTTGTCAGGGGAGAGACCCAGTACTTC.

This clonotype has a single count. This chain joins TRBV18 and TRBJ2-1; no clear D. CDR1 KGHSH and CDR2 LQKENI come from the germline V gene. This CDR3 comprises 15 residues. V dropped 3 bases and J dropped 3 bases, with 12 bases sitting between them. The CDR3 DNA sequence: TGTGCCAGCTCACCTAATCAAGCAGACTACAATGAGCAGTTCTTC. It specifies CASSPNQADYNEQFF.

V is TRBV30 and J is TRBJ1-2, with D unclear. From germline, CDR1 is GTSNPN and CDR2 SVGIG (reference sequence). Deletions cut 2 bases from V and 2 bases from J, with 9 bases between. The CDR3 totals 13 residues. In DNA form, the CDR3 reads TGTGCCTGGAGTTTGCGGTCGAACTATGGCTACACCTTC. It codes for CAWSLRSNYGYTF.

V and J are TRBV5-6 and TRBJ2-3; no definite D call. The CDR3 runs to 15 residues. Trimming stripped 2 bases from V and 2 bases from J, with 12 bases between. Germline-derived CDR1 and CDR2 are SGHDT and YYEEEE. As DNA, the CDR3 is TGTGCCAGCAGCTTATTCAGCCAGAACACAGATACGCAGTATTTT. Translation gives CASSLFSQNTDTQYF.

The CDR3 region is CASSEGRPQETQYF. The CDR3 region has the DNA TGTGCCAGCAGTGAAGGGCGACCCCAGGAGACCCAGTACTTC. V usage is TRBV2 and J usage is TRBJ2-5; D remains unclear. Germline V gene lookup returns CDR1 SNHLY and CDR2 FYNNEI. Between the trimmed V and J ends, which lost 1 base and 5 bases, there was a span of 11 bases. The CDR3 has 14 amino acids.

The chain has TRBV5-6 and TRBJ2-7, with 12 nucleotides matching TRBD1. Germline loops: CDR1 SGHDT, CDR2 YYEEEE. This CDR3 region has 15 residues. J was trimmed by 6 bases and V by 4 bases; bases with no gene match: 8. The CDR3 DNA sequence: TGTGCCAGCAGCCGGCGGGACAGGGGGCCGGGCGAGCAGTACTTC. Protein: CASSRRDRGPGEQYF.

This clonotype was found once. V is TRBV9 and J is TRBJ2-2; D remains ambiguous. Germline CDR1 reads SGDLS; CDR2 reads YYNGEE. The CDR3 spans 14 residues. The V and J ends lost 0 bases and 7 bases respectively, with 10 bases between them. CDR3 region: CASSVDSGHGELFF. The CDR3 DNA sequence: TGTGCCAGCAGCGTAGATAGTGGGCACGGGGAGCTGTTTTTT.